This T cell receptor (beta chain) emerged from a study of T-cell memory formation after mild COVID-19. Study-wide findings and caveats: Second-wave clones peaking on day 37 lacked confirmed SARS-CoV-2 specificity.

Turning to this clonotype: Its matching antigen is unknown.

Germline values: CDR1 SGHRS, CDR2 YFSETQ. With 3 bases removed from V and 5 bases from J, the gap between germline ends came to 18 bases. The CDR3 totals 16 residues. 5'RACE with constant-segment primers built TCRalpha and TCRbeta cDNA libraries with UMIs. One entry per CDR3 protein, called by TCRdb with MiXCR from the 5' RACE reads. The table shows 560,000 or so distinct CDR3 sequences, with 17% occurring only once. The chain carries TRBV5-1 and TRBJ2-1; D gene ambiguous. This receptor was identified in an adult woman who had mild COVID-19 (a few samples of this study predate the infection). Cell type and time point are not known. The sample consisted of PBMCs or a T cell subset sorted from them (not recorded which). CDR3 sequence: CASSSEPQVGHNEQFF. DNA of the CDR3: TGCGCCAGCAGCTCAGAGCCTCAGGTGGGTCACAATGAGCAGTTCTTC.